Listed below are T cell receptor beta chains from one sample, sequenced in a study of T cells after yellow fever vaccination. In TCRdb, the 5' RACE reads were re-called with MiXCR into one record per CDR3 protein. The table records approximately 600,000 distinct CDR3 sequences, 9% to 15% of them present only once. The source was PBMCs, collected on the day of the yellow fever booster vaccination. The receptors stem from a young man who received the YFV17D yellow fever vaccine. CDR3s include the opening cysteine and the closing phenylalanine or tryptophan. Fields, in order: D gene, J gene, V gene, clone size, CDR3 DNA, CDR3 protein. D genes are given only for firm matches. Expanded clones are given a class, and other clones once, few, many or no size at all.

D: TRBD2; J: TRBJ2-3; V: TRBV7-8; size: few; DNA: TGTGCCAGCAGCTCCCGGGACTACGGTCCTCTAAGCACAGATACGCAGTATTTT; CDR3: CASSSRDYGPLSTDTQYF
D: -; J: TRBJ2-1; V: TRBV5-3; size: once; DNA: TGTGCCAGAAGCTCCTCCCCTGAGCAGTTCTTC; CDR3: CARSSSPEQFF
D: TRBD2; J: TRBJ2-2; V: TRBV19; size: -; DNA: TGTGCCAGTAGTACCCGGGAGGGCCCGGTCGGGGAGCTGTTTTTT; CDR3: CASSTREGPVGELFF
D: -; J: TRBJ1-3; V: TRBV30; size: few; DNA: TGTGCCTGGCGACAGGATCCCTCTGGAAACACCATATATTTT; CDR3: CAWRQDPSGNTIYF
D: -; J: TRBJ2-5; V: TRBV2; size: -; DNA: TGTGCCACCACTAGCCCCATACGAGAGACCCAGTACTTC; CDR3: CATTSPIRETQYF
D: -; J: TRBJ1-1; V: TRBV7-9; size: few; DNA: TGTGCCAGCAGCCCCTCTTTGGACACTGAAGCTTTCTTT; CDR3: CASSPSLDTEAFF
D: TRBD2; J: TRBJ2-1; V: TRBV20-1; size: few; DNA: TGCAGTGCTAGGATTCCGGGAGGTAATGAGCAGTTCTTC; CDR3: CSARIPGGNEQFF
D: TRBD2; J: TRBJ2-7; V: TRBV30; size: few; DNA: TGTGCCAGCGGACTAGCGGGGATGCATTACGAGCAGTACTTC; CDR3: CASGLAGMHYEQYF
D: TRBD2; J: TRBJ2-1; V: TRBV20-1; size: -; DNA: TGCAGTGCTAGAGATTGGAAAGCGGGGAAATACAATGAGCAGTTCTTC; CDR3: CSARDWKAGKYNEQFF
D: -; J: TRBJ2-7; V: TRBV10-3; size: -; DNA: TGTGCCATCAGTGAGTCGAGTGAGGACTACGAGCAGTACTTC; CDR3: CAISESSEDYEQYF
D: TRBD2; J: TRBJ2-1; V: TRBV4-3; size: -; DNA: TGCGCCAGCAGCCAAGATCCACTAGCGGGAACGGCGAATGAGCAGTTCTTC; CDR3: CASSQDPLAGTANEQFF
D: -; J: TRBJ2-3; V: TRBV28; size: -; DNA: TGTGCCAGCAGGCCGACTCCGGGAGCCACAGATACGCAGTATTTT; CDR3: CASRPTPGATDTQYF
D: TRBD2; J: TRBJ2-7; V: TRBV20-1; size: -; DNA: TGCTGTGCTAGCGATTTGCTAGCGGGAGGTTCGTACGAGCAGTACTTC; CDR3: CCASDLLAGGSYEQYF
D: TRBD2; J: TRBJ2-5; V: TRBV4-3; size: many; DNA: TGCGCCAGCAGCCAAGGGACCCAGGCGGGAGGTCTAGAGACCCAGTACTTC; CDR3: CASSQGTQAGGLETQYF
D: -; J: TRBJ1-1; V: TRBV6-5; size: many; DNA: TGTGCCAGCAGTCCAAGGGTAGACACTGAAGCTTTCTTT; CDR3: CASSPRVDTEAFF
D: TRBD2; J: TRBJ2-2; V: TRBV19; size: -; DNA: TGTGCCAGTAGTATCCACCGACTAGCGGGAGGGCCCACCGGGGAGCTGTTTTTT; CDR3: CASSIHRLAGGPTGELFF
D: -; J: TRBJ1-6; V: TRBV10-3; size: few; DNA: TGTGCCATCAGTGGAGAAATTGGATCACCCCTCCACTTT; CDR3: CAISGEIGSPLHF
D: -; J: TRBJ2-1; V: TRBV29-1; size: -; DNA: TGCAGCGTTGAACCGGCTAGTAGGGATGAGCAGTTCTTC; CDR3: CSVEPASRDEQFF